This T cell receptor (beta chain) is drawn from a study of regulatory T cells in long-lasting Graves disease. To make TCR beta libraries, researchers used iRepertoire HTBI primers and Arm-PCR of CDR3 regions. TCRdb re-analysed the multiplex PCR reads in MiXCR, keeping a single row per CDR3 protein. The table lists 400,000 to 500,000 distinct CDR3 sequences, about 14% of them singletons. Indicated time point: newly diagnosed GD, antithyroid drugs for less than 3 months. Isolated PBMC RNA provided the starting material for the TCR library. Trimming removed 4 bases at V and 9 bases at J, with 10 bases between. Looked up from germline, CDR1 is MNHEY and CDR2 is SMNVEV (reference sequence). This CDR3 is built from 12 residues. These data were also reused for a study on T cells in Graves' hyperthyroidism and ophthalmopathy. That report adds: Carried out on the TCR CDR3, a first-round RT-PCR used the HTBI primer set. Ophthalmopathy was predicted by the model a median of approximately 6.6 months ahead of onset.

The sample was peripheral blood mononuclear cells (PBMCs), taken at new diagnosis, from a patient treated with antithyroid drugs. V and J are TRBV27 and TRBJ2-1; either TRBD1 or TRBD2 may fit D (5 bases each). This sequence was found in a woman between 45 and 65 years old with Graves disease. The CDR3 nucleotides read TGTGCCAGCAGTTCCAGGGAGTCTGAGCAGTTCTTC. This translates into CASSSRESEQFF.